The 4 T cell receptor beta chains given below trace back to one sample, sequenced in a study of OX40 agonist ivuxolimab in advanced cancers. The protocol was immunoSEQ multiplex PCR, while the TCRdb copy is restricted to in-frame clones and leaves out a portion. The table shows 70,000 or so clones, with 80% to 95% occurring only once. The starting material was CD4+ or CD8+ T cells sorted from blood, obtained in a trial of the OX40 agonist ivuxolimab. The receptors come from an adult with an advanced solid tumor such as melanoma, head and neck, liver or kidney cancer.

The chain couples TRBV9 to TRBJ2-1; 10 bases map to TRBD2. Germline lookup yields CDR1 SGDLS and CDR2 YYNGEE. This CDR3 is built from 16 residues. V trimming: 0 bases; J trimming: 4 bases; junction bases outside the gene matches: 4. The DNA of the CDR3 is TGTGCCAGCAGCGTAGCTCTAGCGGGGGATTACAATGAGCAGTTCTTC. This gives the protein CASSVALAGDYNEQFF.

This clone was observed once. This chain uses TRBV6-5 with TRBJ1-2; 10 bases line up with TRBD1. The germline V gene encodes CDR1 MNHEY and CDR2 SVGAGI. Unmatched junction bases numbered 6, after V lost 6 bases and J lost 8 bases. CDR3 size: 13 residues. The DNA for the CDR3 is TGTGCCAGCAGCCTCGGGACAGGGGAAGGCTACACCTTC. Its protein is CASSLGTGEGYTF.

The rearrangement uses TRBV9 and TRBJ2-1, with 12 nucleotides matching TRBD2. CDR1 and CDR2 (germline): SGDLS, YYNGEE. V lost 1 base, J lost 0 bases, and 8 bases stayed unmatched. The CDR3 runs 19 residues. DNA of the CDR3: TGTGCCAGCAGCGTACTAGCGGGGGGGCCTTACAGCTCCTACAATGAGCAGTTCTTC. Its protein product is CASSVLAGGPYSSYNEQFF.

V is TRBV5-5 and J is TRBJ1-1; no definite D call. V shed 0 bases and J shed 5 bases, with 8 bases lying between them. Per the germline V gene, CDR1 is SGHKS and CDR2 is YYEKEE (reference sequence). This CDR3 is 13 amino acids long. The CDR3 nucleotides are TGTGCCAGCAGCTTGGGCCGAAATACTGAAGCTTTCTTT. This encodes CASSLGRNTEAFF. The full variable domain, completed using reference TRBV5-5 and TRBJ1-1, is DAGVTQSPTHLIKTRGQQVTLRCSPISGHKSVSWYQQVLGQGPQFIFQYYEKEERGRGNFPDRFSARQFPNYSSELNVNALLLGDSALYLCASSLGRNTEAFFGQGTRLTVV.